Listed below are T cell receptor beta chains from one sample, sequenced in a study of control samples from healthy donors and cancer patients. Generated by immunoSEQ multiplex PCR, the TCRdb table keeps only in-frame clones and is missing some. This repertoire shows about 75,000 clones, 94% found once; its top ten account for 6.2%. Sequencing input: blood. These receptors were obtained from a woman between 35 and 50 years old in good health. The CDR3 runs from the conserved cysteine through the conserved F or W.

v_gene | CDR3aa
TRBV11-2 | CASSLASYEQYF
TRBV2 | CASSRDSSYEQYF
TRBV18 | CASSPGRTVEAFF
TRBV7-9 | CASSEGPAYEQYF
TRBV28 | CASSLGTRGGGNEQFF
TRBV6-2/TRBV6-3 | CASSHRGGGALAKNIQYF
TRBV7-8 | CASSLARTKLYEQYF
TRBV7-9 | CASSLVDPSGDDNEQFF
TRBV3-1/TRBV3-2 | CASSQWAYQETQYF
TRBV30 | CAWGNGESVSNQPQHF
TRBV11-1 | CASSFGLGEAFF
TRBV5-5 | CASSFRTDPLNGYTF
TRBV27 | CASSSSGVSGYTGELFF
TRBV5-1 | CASRVLGRGGTDTQYF
TRBV19 | CASRPHRGRTNQPQHF
TRBV1 | CTSSQDPAPYNYGYTF
TRBV30 | CAWSALGDYGYTF
TRBV10-3 | CAIRGGGGSWQFF
TRBV4-3 | CASSQDGTGVYGYTF
TRBV18 | CASSPNWDRGANEQFF
TRBV6-5 | CASRIGREPGTQYF
TRBV25-1 | CASSGAGLPPQHF
TRBV12-3/TRBV12-4 | CASTWGQGYGYTF
TRBV6-2/TRBV6-3 | CASSSRPYGYTF
TRBV7-2 | CASSFGYGSPLHF
TRBV9 | CASSVGGTGEYEQFF
TRBV6-5 | CASRQGVSSYNEQFF
TRBV12-5 | CASGVGQGENTEAFF
TRBV28 | CASSLVRRGGQETQYF
TRBV7-7 | CASSPGWGSTDTQYF
TRBV29-1 | CSVTQGAGFNQPQHF
TRBV5-1 | CASSLVGTENTEAFF
TRBV25-1 | CASSEGDRDYNEQFF
TRBV18 | CASSPLGGEKLFF
TRBV7-8 | CASSFPLAGVYEQYF